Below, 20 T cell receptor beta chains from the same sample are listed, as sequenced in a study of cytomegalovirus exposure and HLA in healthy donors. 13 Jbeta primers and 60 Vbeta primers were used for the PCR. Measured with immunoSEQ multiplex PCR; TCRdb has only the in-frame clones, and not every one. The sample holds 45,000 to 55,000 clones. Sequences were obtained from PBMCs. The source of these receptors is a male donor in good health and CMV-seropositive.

The CDR3 DNA is TGTGCCAGCAGTTTATCCGGGATCGATGAGCAGTTCTTC. Protein product: CASSLSGIDEQFF. V gene TRBV28 combines with J gene TRBJ2-1; weak D call: TRBD2 (5 bases). Between the trimmed V and J ends, which lost 1 base and 8 bases, there was a span of 9 bases. CDR3 length equals 13 residues. Germline V gene lookup returns CDR1 MDHEN and CDR2 SYDVKM.

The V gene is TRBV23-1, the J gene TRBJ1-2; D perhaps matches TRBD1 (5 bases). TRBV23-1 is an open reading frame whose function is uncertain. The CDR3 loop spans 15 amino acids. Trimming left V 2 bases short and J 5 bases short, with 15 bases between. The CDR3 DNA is TGCGCCAGCAGTCAAATCACCCACAGGCATTATGGCTACACCTTC. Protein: CASSQITHRHYGYTF.

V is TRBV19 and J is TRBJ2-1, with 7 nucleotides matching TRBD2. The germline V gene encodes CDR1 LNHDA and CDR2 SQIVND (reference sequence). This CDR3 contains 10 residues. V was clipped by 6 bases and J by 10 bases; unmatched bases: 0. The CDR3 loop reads CASRGGEQFF. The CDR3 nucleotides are TGTGCCAGTAGGGGAGGGGAGCAGTTCTTC.

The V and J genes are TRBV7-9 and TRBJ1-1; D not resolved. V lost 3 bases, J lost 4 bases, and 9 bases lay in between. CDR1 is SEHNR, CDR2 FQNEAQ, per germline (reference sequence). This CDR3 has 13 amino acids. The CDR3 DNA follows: TGTGCCAGCAGCTTCGGAGCACCCACTGAAGCTTTCTTT. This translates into CASSFGAPTEAFF.

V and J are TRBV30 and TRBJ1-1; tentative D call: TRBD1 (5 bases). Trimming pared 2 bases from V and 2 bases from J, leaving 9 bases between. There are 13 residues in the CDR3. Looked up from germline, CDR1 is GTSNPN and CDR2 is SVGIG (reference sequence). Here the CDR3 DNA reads TGTGCCTGGAGTAAAACAGGTAACACTGAAGCTTTCTTT. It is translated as CAWSKTGNTEAFF.

The CDR3 DNA follows: TGTGCCAGCAGCTCGCACCGGGACAGCTCCTACGAGCAGTACTTC. It codes for CASSSHRDSSYEQYF. The chain carries TRBV7-9 and TRBJ2-7; TRBD1 aligns across 7 bases. Germline CDR1 SEHNR, CDR2 FQNEAQ (reference sequence). The V gene end was trimmed by 4 bases and the J gene end by 0 bases; junction bases not matched to a gene: 6. There are 15 residues in the CDR3. The complete variable domain, with remaining parts taken from reference TRBV7-9 and TRBJ2-7, reads DTGVSQNPRHKITKRGQNVTFRCDPISEHNRLYWYRQTLGQGPEFLTYFQNEAQLEKSRLLSDRFSAERPKGSFSTLEIQRTEQGDSAMYLCASSSHRDSSYEQYFGPGTRLTVT.

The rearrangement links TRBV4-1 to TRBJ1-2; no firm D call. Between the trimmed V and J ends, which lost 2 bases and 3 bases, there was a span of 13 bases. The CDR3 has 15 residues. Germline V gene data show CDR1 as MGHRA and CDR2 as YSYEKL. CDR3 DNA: TGCGCCAGCAGCCAATGGAAGGGAGTGGACTATGGCTACACCTTC. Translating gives CASSQWKGVDYGYTF.

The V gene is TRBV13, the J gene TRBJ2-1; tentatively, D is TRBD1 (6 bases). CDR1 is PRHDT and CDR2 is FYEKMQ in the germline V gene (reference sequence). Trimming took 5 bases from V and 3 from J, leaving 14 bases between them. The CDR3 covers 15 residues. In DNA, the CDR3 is TGTGCCAGCAGCCCCCTGGACAGCCTCTACAATGAGCAGTTCTTC. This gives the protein CASSPLDSLYNEQFF.

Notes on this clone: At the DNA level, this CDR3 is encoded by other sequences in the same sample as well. CDR3 region: CAWSVRGETQYF. CDR3 nucleotide sequence: TGTGCCTGGAGTGTACGGGGAGAGACCCAGTACTTC. The rearrangement uses TRBV30 and TRBJ2-5, with a possible D match to TRBD2 (5 bases). Germline V gives CDR1 GTSNPN, CDR2 SVGIG (reference sequence). The CDR3 extends over 12 amino acids. V was trimmed by 0 bases and J by 4 bases, leaving 6 bases between them.

The CDR3 sequence: CASGPGTLSGNTIYF. The CDR3 DNA reads as TGTGCCAGCGGACCCGGGACTCTGTCTGGAAACACCATATATTTT. This chain joins TRBV9 and TRBJ1-3; possibly TRBD1 for D (5 bases). The V gene lost 7 bases and the J gene lost 1 base, with 15 bases spanning the gap. The CDR3 runs 15 residues. The germline CDR1 and CDR2 sequences are SGDLS and YYNGEE.

This CDR3 is CASSEYRGQGRGYEQYF. The DNA for the CDR3 is TGTGCCAGCAGTGAATATAGAGGACAGGGGAGGGGATACGAGCAGTACTTC. This sequence joins TRBV25-1 and TRBJ2-7; 9 bases match TRBD1. CDR3 size: 17 residues. V lost 0 bases, J lost 4 bases, and 10 bases stayed unmatched. Germline-derived CDR1 and CDR2 are MGHDK and SYGVNS.

The DNA of the CDR3 is TGTGCCAGCAGCTTGGGTAGCCGCAATGAGCAGTTCTTC. Its protein is CASSLGSRNEQFF. The rearrangement links TRBV5-6 to TRBJ2-1; D is undetermined. There are 13 residues in the CDR3. The germline V gene encodes CDR1 SGHDT and CDR2 YYEEEE. V was cut by 0 bases and J by 6 bases, with 7 bases left in between. Complete variable domain (other parts from reference TRBV5-6 and TRBJ2-1): DAGVTQSPTHLIKTRGQQVTLRCSPKSGHDTVSWYQQALGQGPQFIFQYYEEEERQRGNFPDRFSGHQFPNYSSELNVNALLLGDSALYLCASSLGSRNEQFFGPGTRLTVL.

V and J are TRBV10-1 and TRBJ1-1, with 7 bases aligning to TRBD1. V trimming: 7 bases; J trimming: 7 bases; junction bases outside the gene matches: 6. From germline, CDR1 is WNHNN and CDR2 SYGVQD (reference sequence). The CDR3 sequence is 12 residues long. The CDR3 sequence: CASKANRGEAFF. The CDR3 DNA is TGCGCCAGCAAAGCCAACAGGGGTGAAGCTTTCTTT.

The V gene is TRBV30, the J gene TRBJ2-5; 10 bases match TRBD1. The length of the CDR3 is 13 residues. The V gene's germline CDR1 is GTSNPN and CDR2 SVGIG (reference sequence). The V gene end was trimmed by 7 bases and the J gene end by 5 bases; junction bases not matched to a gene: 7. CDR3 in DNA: TGTGCCTCTAGACCGGGACAGGGGGAGACCCAGTACTTC. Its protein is CASRPGQGETQYF.

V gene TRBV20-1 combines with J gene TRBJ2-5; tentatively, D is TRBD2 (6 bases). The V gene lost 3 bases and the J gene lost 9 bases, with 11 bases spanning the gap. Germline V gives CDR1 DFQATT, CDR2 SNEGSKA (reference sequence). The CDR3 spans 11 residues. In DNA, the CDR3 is TGCAGTGCTAGGGCCCCGGGGGCCCAGTACTTC. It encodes CSARAPGAQYF.

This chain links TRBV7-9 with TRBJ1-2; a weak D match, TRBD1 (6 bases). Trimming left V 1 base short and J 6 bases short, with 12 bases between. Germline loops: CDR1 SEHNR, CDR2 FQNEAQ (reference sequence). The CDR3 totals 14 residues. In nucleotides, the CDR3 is TGTGCCAGCAGCTTAGTAGCAGGGGTCAATGGCTACACCTTC. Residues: CASSLVAGVNGYTF.

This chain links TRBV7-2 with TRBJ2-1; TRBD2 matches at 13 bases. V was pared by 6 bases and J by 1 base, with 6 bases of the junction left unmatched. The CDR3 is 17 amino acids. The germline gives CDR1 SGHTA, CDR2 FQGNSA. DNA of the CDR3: TGTGCCAGCAGGACCACTAGCGGGGGGGCGTCCTACAATGAGCAGTTCTTC. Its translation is CASRTTSGGASYNEQFF.

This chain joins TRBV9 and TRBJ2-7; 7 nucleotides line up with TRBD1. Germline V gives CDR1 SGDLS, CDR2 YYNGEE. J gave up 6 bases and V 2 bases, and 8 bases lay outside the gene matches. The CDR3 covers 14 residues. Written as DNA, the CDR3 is TGTGCCAGCAGCGTGACAGGGTGGGCCTCCGAGCAGTACTTC. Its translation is CASSVTGWASEQYF.

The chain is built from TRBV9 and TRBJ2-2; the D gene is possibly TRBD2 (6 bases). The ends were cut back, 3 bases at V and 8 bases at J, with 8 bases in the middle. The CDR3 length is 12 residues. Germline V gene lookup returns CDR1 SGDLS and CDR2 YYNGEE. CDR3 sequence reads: CASSAGRGELFF. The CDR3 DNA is TGTGCCAGCAGCGCAGGGAGGGGGGAGCTGTTTTTT.

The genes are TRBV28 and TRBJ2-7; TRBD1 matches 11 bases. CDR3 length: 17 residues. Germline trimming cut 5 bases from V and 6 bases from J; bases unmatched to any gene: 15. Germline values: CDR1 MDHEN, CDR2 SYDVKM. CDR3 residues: CASSLFRFGQGALEQYF. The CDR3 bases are TGTGCCAGCAGTCTGTTCAGATTCGGACAGGGGGCTCTCGAGCAGTACTTC.